This TCR beta chain was sequenced for a study of naive CD8 T cells in extremely preterm neonates. The sample holds one count of this clone. Its specificity is not known. Preterm samples came from extremely preterm deliveries at about 21-27 weeks. V was shortened by 6 bases and J by 3 bases, with 9 bases between the two germline ends. The CDR3 runs 13 residues. Germline CDR1 MGHRA, CDR2 YSYEKL. Study results and limitations: Compared with older groups, preterm CDR3s were shorter, with fewer N additions and less trimming. Shared CDR3 nucleotide sequences: preterm around 2.6%, term around 0.4%, children less than 0.035%, adults over 0.0095%.

Sequenced by immunoSEQ multiplex PCR; TCRdb stores in-frame clones only, minus some. The profile shows 20,000 or so clones, approximately 89% of them singletons. V usage is TRBV4-1 and J usage is TRBJ2-1; tentative D call: TRBD1 (5 bases). This clonotype originated in a boy who was born preterm. The specimen sequenced was naive CD8+ T cells from cord blood. CDR3 in amino acids: CASSRQNYNEQFF. CDR3 coding DNA: TGCGCCAGCAGTCGACAGAACTACAATGAGCAGTTCTTC.